The 21 T cell receptor beta chains in this list originate from one sample, sequenced in a study of blood T cell repertoires in COVID-19. Clones were read by immunoSEQ multiplex PCR, and TCRdb kept only the in-frame ones, dropping some. The sample carries about 400,000 clones, 89% recorded once. Sample: peripheral blood. These TCRs come from a man aged 40-50 years with acute or convalescent COVID-19.

This clone was observed a single time. The chain employs TRBV5-4 and TRBJ2-5, with 8 positions matching TRBD1. Germline V CDR1 and CDR2: SGHNT, YYREEE (reference sequence). V was pared by 3 bases and J by 2 bases, with 3 bases of the junction left unmatched. The CDR3 is 14 residues long. The CDR3 loop is CASSYRTGQETQYF. Here the CDR3 DNA reads TGTGCCAGCAGCTACCGGACAGGGCAAGAGACCCAGTACTTC.

The rearrangement joins TRBV21-1 to TRBJ1-2; the table's D call, TRBD1, was not checked against the DNA. TRBV21-1 is shown as a pseudogene. The length of the CDR3 is 18 residues. The CDR3 bases are TGTGCCAGCAGAGAGAGTCGCCAGGGATATATAGCTAACTATGGCTACACCTTC. Its protein is CASRESRQGYIANYGYTF.

The gene calls are TRBV19 and TRBJ1-5, with 9 bases identical to TRBD1. The CDR3 consists of 16 residues. V shed 5 bases and J 3 bases; nucleotides not matched to a gene: 8. CDR1 is LNHDA, CDR2 SQIVND, per germline (reference sequence). DNA for the CDR3: TGTGCCAGTAGTCGTGGACAGGGGAGCGCCAATCAGCCCCAGCATTTT. It encodes CASSRGQGSANQPQHF.

This chain uses TRBV29-1 with TRBJ2-2, with TRBD1 identical over 7 bases. Trimming removed 4 bases from V and 7 bases from J; junction bases left unmatched: 6. This CDR3 region has 13 residues. CDR1 SQVTM and CDR2 ANQGSEA come from the germline V gene. The CDR3 sequence is CSVGQGLGGELFF. The CDR3 DNA reads as TGCAGCGTTGGACAGGGTCTTGGCGGGGAGCTGTTTTTT.

The chain is built from TRBV19 and TRBJ2-2; the D is unclear. CDR1 and CDR2 (germline): LNHDA, SQIVND (reference sequence). The CDR3 runs 13 residues. Trimming left V 0 bases short and J 13 bases short, with 12 bases between. In DNA, the CDR3 is TGTGCCAGTAGTATAGATTTACTACCCGTGCTGTTTTTT. Amino acids: CASSIDLLPVLFF.

The chain joins TRBV5-4 to TRBJ2-7, with D perhaps matching TRBD1 (6 bases). V shed 4 bases and J shed 3 bases, with 20 bases lying between them. Germline-derived CDR1 and CDR2 are SGHNT and YYREEE (reference sequence). The CDR3 is made up of 16 amino acids. The CDR3 reads CASSLDSPLSLYEQYF. The CDR3 DNA sequence: TGTGCCAGCAGCCTGGACAGTCCCCTCTCCCTCTACGAGCAGTACTTC.

The chain combines TRBV6-6 with TRBJ2-2, with 9 bases that match TRBD2. This CDR3 has 16 amino acids. The V gene end was trimmed by 0 bases and the J gene end by 6 bases; junction bases not matched to a gene: 5. In germline, CDR1 is MNHNY, CDR2 SVGAGI (reference sequence). This chain's CDR3 is CASSYSLAGGPGELFF. The CDR3 DNA reads as TGTGCCAGCAGTTACTCTCTGGCGGGGGGGCCCGGGGAGCTGTTTTTT.

The V call is TRBV5-4, the J call TRBJ2-2, with 7 bases that match TRBD1. Trimming cost V 0 bases and J 7 bases; bases outside gene matches: 6. Germline CDR1 reads SGHNT; CDR2 reads YYREEE (reference sequence). This CDR3 contains 15 residues. DNA for the CDR3: TGTGCCAGCAGCTTGGCGAGACAGGGTCACGGGGAGCTGTTTTTT. Translated, it gives CASSLARQGHGELFF.

The rearrangement joins TRBV18 to TRBJ1-1; 8 positions match TRBD1. V was pared by 5 bases and J by 7 bases, with 12 bases of the junction left unmatched. The CDR3 is 15 amino acids. Germline values: CDR1 KGHSH, CDR2 LQKENI. The CDR3 DNA reads TGTGCCAGCTCATACGCGGCAGGGGGCGTCAGTGAAGCTTTCTTT. Its protein product is CASSYAAGGVSEAFF. The whole variable domain, filled in from reference TRBV18 and TRBJ1-1, reads NAGVMQNPRHLVRRRGQEARLRCSPMKGHSHVYWYRQLPEEGLKFMVYLQKENIIDESGMPKERFSAEFPKEGPSILRIQQVVRGDSAAYFCASSYAAGGVSEAFFGQGTRLTVV.

The chain uses TRBV5-1 and TRBJ2-6; D perhaps matches TRBD1 (6 bases). Trimming took off 4 bases at V and 0 bases at J, with 11 bases between the two ends. Germline V CDR1 and CDR2: SGHRS, YFSETQ. CDR3 length: 16 amino acids. CDR3 nucleotide sequence: TGCGCCAGCAGCCCCCGGACAGTCTCTGGGGCCAACGTCCTGACTTTC. It is translated as CASSPRTVSGANVLTF.

The chain uses TRBV28 and TRBJ2-7, with TRBD2 matching over 9 bases. V gave up 4 bases and J gave up 4 bases; unmatched junction bases: 11. The CDR3 loop spans 16 amino acids. The germline V gene encodes CDR1 MDHEN and CDR2 SYDVKM. The CDR3 DNA sequence: TGTGCCAGCAGTTCCCCCGGTAGCGGGAGAGGTTACGAGCAGTACTTC. The encoded protein is CASSSPGSGRGYEQYF.

The rearrangement joins TRBV12-3 or TRBV12-4 to TRBJ1-2, with 7 bases that match TRBD1. The CDR3 loop spans 13 amino acids. Losses at the gene ends were 4 bases for V and 4 bases for J; bases not matched to a gene: 3. CDR3 region: CASSWGQLYGYTF. The CDR3 region has the DNA TGTGCCAGCAGTTGGGGACAGCTCTATGGCTACACCTTC.

The chain employs TRBV12-3 or TRBV12-4 and TRBJ1-2; D not certain. The CDR3 loop spans 13 amino acids. V was shortened by 0 bases and J by 2 bases, with 4 bases between the two germline ends. The CDR3 region has the DNA TGTGCCAGCAGTTTAGCCCAGAACTATGGCTACACCTTC. Translated: CASSLAQNYGYTF.

The rearrangement uses TRBV3-1 (or the pseudogene TRBV3-2) and TRBJ1-2; D is perhaps TRBD1 (5 bases). The CDR3 is made up of 15 amino acids. The V and J ends lost 1 base and 3 bases respectively, with 12 bases between them. Germline CDR1 LGHDT, CDR2 YNNKEL (reference sequence). CDR3 protein: CASSQGHGGHYGYTF. CDR3 nucleotide sequence: TGTGCCAGCAGCCAAGGTCACGGGGGACACTATGGCTACACCTTC.

V and J are TRBV30 and TRBJ1-3; TRBD1 might be the D (5 bases). Germline CDR1 GTSNPN, CDR2 SVGIG (reference sequence). CDR3 length equals 15 residues. Trimming cost V 1 base and J 2 bases, with 12 bases left between them. This CDR3 reads CAWSATTETGNTIYF. CDR3 nucleotide sequence: TGTGCCTGGAGTGCCACGACAGAGACTGGAAACACCATATATTTT.

The chain links TRBV2 to TRBJ2-1; D gene unclear. The V end was cut by 3 bases, the J end by 0 bases, with 6 bases between. Germline V lookup: CDR1 SNHLY, CDR2 FYNNEI. The CDR3 consists of 14 residues. The CDR3 region is CASSDPISYNEQFF. DNA for the CDR3: TGTGCCAGCAGTGATCCTATCTCCTACAATGAGCAGTTCTTC.

The chain joins TRBV2 to TRBJ1-6, with D possibly being TRBD1 (6 bases). V dropped 1 base and J dropped 9 bases, with 10 bases sitting between them. The CDR3 runs 14 residues. Germline V lookup: CDR1 SNHLY, CDR2 FYNNEI. DNA for the CDR3: TGTGCCAGCAGTGAAGAGAGGGGGGGTTCACCCCTCCACTTT. Translation: CASSEERGGSPLHF.

The J gene is TRBJ2-7, the V gene TRBV5-1; D is possibly TRBD1 (6 bases). The CDR3 has 14 residues. The V and J ends lost 1 base and 6 bases respectively, with 14 bases between them. Germline V gene sequence: CDR1 SGHRS, CDR2 YFSETQ. CDR3 DNA sequence: TGCGCCAGCAGCTTGAGGCAGGGGCCCTCCGAGCAGTACTTC. Translating gives CASSLRQGPSEQYF.

V is TRBV5-1 and J is TRBJ2-6; D remains ambiguous. The CDR3 loop spans 16 amino acids. The V end was cut by 2 bases, the J end by 0 bases, with 9 bases between. CDR1 is SGHRS, CDR2 YFSETQ, per germline. CDR3 DNA sequence: TGCGCCAGCAGCTTCTTGATTAGCTCTGGGGCCAACGTCCTGACTTTC. It is translated as CASSFLISSGANVLTF.

This chain connects TRBV3-1 (or the pseudogene TRBV3-2) to TRBJ2-1, with 11 bases matching TRBD2. With 8 bases clipped from V and 6 bases from J, the junction kept 12 bases outside the gene matches. This CDR3 has 16 amino acids. Germline CDR1 LGHDT, CDR2 YNNKEL (reference sequence). CDR3 amino acids: CASGPTGLAAFNEQFF. In DNA form, the CDR3 reads TGTGCCAGCGGCCCAACGGGACTAGCGGCGTTCAATGAGCAGTTCTTC.

This chain's CDR3 is CASSGTEATGELFF. CDR3 coding DNA: TGTGCCAGCAGCGGGACAGAGGCCACCGGGGAGCTGTTTTTT. The chain links TRBV9 to TRBJ2-2; D is perhaps TRBD1 (6 bases). The CDR3 is 14 residues long. The V gene's germline CDR1 is SGDLS and CDR2 YYNGEE. Deletions cut 3 bases from V and 4 bases from J, with 10 bases between.